Listed below are T cell receptor beta chains from one sample, sequenced in a study of T cell responses to AZD1222 COVID-19 vaccine. Profiling relied on immunoSEQ multiplex PCR, and the TCRdb table lists in-frame clones only, not all of them. Here the sample spans 110,000 to 150,000 clones, 75% to 90% being singletons. Sample: peripheral blood, taken on day 0 of AZD1222 vaccination. Receptors were obtained from an adult in good health. Both conserved end residues are part of each CDR3. Fields, in order: D gene, V gene, clone size, J gene, CDR3 DNA, CDR3 protein. A D gene is named only where the DNA matches it firmly. Clone size is given for some rows only: seen once, a few or many times, or a class if the clone is expanded.

-	TRBV27	-	TRBJ1-6	TGTGCCAGCAGCCTACAGGGCCATTCACCCCTCCACTTT	CASSLQGHSPLHF
TRBD1	TRBV2	few	TRBJ2-7	TGTGCCAGCCTGTCGGACAGGGGAGCCTACGAGCAGTACTTC	CASLSDRGAYEQYF
-	TRBV3-1/TRBV3-2	-	TRBJ2-7	TGTGCCAGCAGCCCTCGGGCCCCCGACTACGAGCAGTACTTC	CASSPRAPDYEQYF
-	TRBV20-1	-	TRBJ2-3	TGCAGTGCTAGTGGCGGCTCTAGCACAGATACGCAGTATTTT	CSASGGSSTDTQYF
TRBD2	TRBV5-1	-	TRBJ2-1	TGCGCCAGCAGCTTTGGGGGTCCTAGCGGGATCAGCTCCTACAATGAGCAGTTCTTC	CASSFGGPSGISSYNEQFF
-	TRBV5-6	-	TRBJ1-2	TGTGCCAGCGGGGCCCCTCGGGCCAACTATGGCTACACCTTC	CASGAPRANYGYTF
-	TRBV20-1	-	TRBJ1-2	TGCAGTGCTAGTGACAGGACTAACTATGGCTACACCTTC	CSASDRTNYGYTF
-	TRBV27	-	TRBJ2-1	TGTGCCAGCAGACGTGGAGGTAACAATGAGCAGTTCTTC	CASRRGGNNEQFF
-	TRBV19	-	TRBJ2-4	TGTGCCAGTAGCTTTAGCGCGGGGACCGACCCCAAAAACATTCAGTACTTC	CASSFSAGTDPKNIQYF
-	TRBV7-9	once	TRBJ1-2	TGTGCCAGCAGTCGCCCGATGGCAAGAAGCTATGGCTACACCTTC	CASSRPMARSYGYTF
-	TRBV4-1	-	TRBJ2-3	TGCGCCAGCAGCCTCACAGATACGCAGTATTTT	CASSLTDTQYF
-	TRBV7-6	-	TRBJ2-2	TGTGCCAGCAGCTTCCACCCTAGCGCCCCCGGGGAGCTGTTTTTT	CASSFHPSAPGELFF
-	TRBV7-9	-	TRBJ2-7	TGTGCCAGCAGCCGAGCCTCCCCGGCTTACGAGCAGTACTTC	CASSRASPAYEQYF
-	TRBV5-6	-	TRBJ2-7	TGTGCCAGCAGCTTGGTTCAGGGCTACGAGCAGTACTTC	CASSLVQGYEQYF
TRBD1	TRBV7-9	-	TRBJ1-2	TGTGCCAGCAGCTTAGTTGGGGACAGGGGGCATGGCTACACCTTC	CASSLVGDRGHGYTF
-	TRBV6-5	-	TRBJ1-2	TGTGCCAGCATCCTCCACCCGGGGGCGGGCTATGGCTACACCTTC	CASILHPGAGYGYTF
-	TRBV5-5	few	TRBJ1-6	TGTGCCAGCAGCTTGGCGGCGCATTTGAGCTCCTATAATTCACCCCTCCACTTT	CASSLAAHLSSYNSPLHF
-	TRBV7-2	-	TRBJ2-2	TGTGCCAGCAGCTTCGGGGGCGGTCAGAGAGGCGGGGAGCTGTTTTTT	CASSFGGGQRGGELFF
-	TRBV5-5	few	TRBJ1-3	TGTGCCAGCAACCTTGGGAGTGGGCCTGGAAACACCATATATTTT	CASNLGSGPGNTIYF
-	TRBV7-3	once	TRBJ2-2	TGTGCCAGCAGCCCCCGGGCCCGCAGAACCGGGGAGCTGTTTTTT	CASSPRARRTGELFF
TRBD2	TRBV23-1	-	TRBJ2-7	TGCGCCAGCAGTATTGAGTCTAGCGGGAACCAGACCTACGAGCAGTACTTC	CASSIESSGNQTYEQYF
-	TRBV7-9	-	TRBJ1-1	TGTGCCAGCAGCTTAGCGCGCGAATCTGTCGTTGAAGCTTTCTTT	CASSLARESVVEAFF
-	TRBV7-9	-	TRBJ1-2	TGTGCCAGCAGCTCACAAGTTAACTATGGCTACACCTTC	CASSSQVNYGYTF
TRBD2	TRBV15	-	TRBJ2-1	TGTGCCACCAGCGAAGGGACTAGCGTCGACAATGAGCAGTTCTTC	CATSEGTSVDNEQFF
-	TRBV7-2	-	TRBJ1-1	TGTGCCAGCAGCTTCCTAACACGTAACACTGAAGCTTTCTTT	CASSFLTRNTEAFF
-	TRBV19	-	TRBJ2-1	TGTGCCAGTATGGTAAAGAGCTCCTACAATGAGCAGTTCTTC	CASMVKSSYNEQFF
-	TRBV6-5	-	TRBJ2-7	TGTGCCAGCAGTTACTCAAGGACTTACGAGCAGTACTTC	CASSYSRTYEQYF
-	TRBV27	once	TRBJ1-2	TGTGCCAGCACCCCTACCAATCGGGCAGCTGGTGGCTACACCTTC	CASTPTNRAAGGYTF
-	TRBV11-2	once	TRBJ1-3	TGTGCCAGCAGCTCGGAGGGGGCTGGAAACACCATATATTTT	CASSSEGAGNTIYF
-	TRBV28	-	TRBJ1-2	TGTGCCAGCAGGTCAGGGGAGGGCTATGGCTACACCTTC	CASRSGEGYGYTF
-	TRBV2	once	TRBJ1-4	TGTGCCAGCAGTCGACAGGATACGATTAATGAAAAACTGTTTTTT	CASSRQDTINEKLFF
-	TRBV11-3	-	TRBJ2-4	TGTGCCAGCAGCTTAGGGGCCAAAAACATTCAGTACTTC	CASSLGAKNIQYF
-	TRBV15	-	TRBJ1-2	TGTGCCACCAGCAGAGATGGTACGGGGGGCTATGGCTACACCTTC	CATSRDGTGGYGYTF
-	TRBV5-6	-	TRBJ2-7	TGTGCCAGCAGCTTGGTGGACGAGCAGTACTTC	CASSLVDEQYF
-	TRBV12-3/TRBV12-4	-	TRBJ1-6	TGTGCCAGCAGATCCGGGAATTCACCCCTCCACTTT	CASRSGNSPLHF
TRBD1	TRBV7-9	once	TRBJ2-5	TGTGCCAGCAGCCGCTCGACAGGGGTGACAGGTGGAGAGACCCAGTACTTC	CASSRSTGVTGGETQYF
-	TRBV4-2	-	TRBJ2-7	TGTGCCAGCAGCCAAACAACAGGGGGGGCCTACGAGCAGTACTTC	CASSQTTGGAYEQYF
-	TRBV7-2	-	TRBJ1-1	TGTGCCAGCAGCCCCACGACGAACACTGAAGCTTTCTTT	CASSPTTNTEAFF
-	TRBV6-1	-	TRBJ1-2	TGTGCCAGCAGTGAATTTGGGGGCGAGTATGGCTACACCTTC	CASSEFGGEYGYTF
-	TRBV27	-	TRBJ2-1	TGTGCCAGCACCGTCGCGGGGAGGCCCAATGAGCAGTTCTTC	CASTVAGRPNEQFF
-	TRBV6-5	-	TRBJ1-2	TGTGCCAGCAGGGGCGGGGCCGGTAAAAACTATGGCTACACCTTC	CASRGGAGKNYGYTF